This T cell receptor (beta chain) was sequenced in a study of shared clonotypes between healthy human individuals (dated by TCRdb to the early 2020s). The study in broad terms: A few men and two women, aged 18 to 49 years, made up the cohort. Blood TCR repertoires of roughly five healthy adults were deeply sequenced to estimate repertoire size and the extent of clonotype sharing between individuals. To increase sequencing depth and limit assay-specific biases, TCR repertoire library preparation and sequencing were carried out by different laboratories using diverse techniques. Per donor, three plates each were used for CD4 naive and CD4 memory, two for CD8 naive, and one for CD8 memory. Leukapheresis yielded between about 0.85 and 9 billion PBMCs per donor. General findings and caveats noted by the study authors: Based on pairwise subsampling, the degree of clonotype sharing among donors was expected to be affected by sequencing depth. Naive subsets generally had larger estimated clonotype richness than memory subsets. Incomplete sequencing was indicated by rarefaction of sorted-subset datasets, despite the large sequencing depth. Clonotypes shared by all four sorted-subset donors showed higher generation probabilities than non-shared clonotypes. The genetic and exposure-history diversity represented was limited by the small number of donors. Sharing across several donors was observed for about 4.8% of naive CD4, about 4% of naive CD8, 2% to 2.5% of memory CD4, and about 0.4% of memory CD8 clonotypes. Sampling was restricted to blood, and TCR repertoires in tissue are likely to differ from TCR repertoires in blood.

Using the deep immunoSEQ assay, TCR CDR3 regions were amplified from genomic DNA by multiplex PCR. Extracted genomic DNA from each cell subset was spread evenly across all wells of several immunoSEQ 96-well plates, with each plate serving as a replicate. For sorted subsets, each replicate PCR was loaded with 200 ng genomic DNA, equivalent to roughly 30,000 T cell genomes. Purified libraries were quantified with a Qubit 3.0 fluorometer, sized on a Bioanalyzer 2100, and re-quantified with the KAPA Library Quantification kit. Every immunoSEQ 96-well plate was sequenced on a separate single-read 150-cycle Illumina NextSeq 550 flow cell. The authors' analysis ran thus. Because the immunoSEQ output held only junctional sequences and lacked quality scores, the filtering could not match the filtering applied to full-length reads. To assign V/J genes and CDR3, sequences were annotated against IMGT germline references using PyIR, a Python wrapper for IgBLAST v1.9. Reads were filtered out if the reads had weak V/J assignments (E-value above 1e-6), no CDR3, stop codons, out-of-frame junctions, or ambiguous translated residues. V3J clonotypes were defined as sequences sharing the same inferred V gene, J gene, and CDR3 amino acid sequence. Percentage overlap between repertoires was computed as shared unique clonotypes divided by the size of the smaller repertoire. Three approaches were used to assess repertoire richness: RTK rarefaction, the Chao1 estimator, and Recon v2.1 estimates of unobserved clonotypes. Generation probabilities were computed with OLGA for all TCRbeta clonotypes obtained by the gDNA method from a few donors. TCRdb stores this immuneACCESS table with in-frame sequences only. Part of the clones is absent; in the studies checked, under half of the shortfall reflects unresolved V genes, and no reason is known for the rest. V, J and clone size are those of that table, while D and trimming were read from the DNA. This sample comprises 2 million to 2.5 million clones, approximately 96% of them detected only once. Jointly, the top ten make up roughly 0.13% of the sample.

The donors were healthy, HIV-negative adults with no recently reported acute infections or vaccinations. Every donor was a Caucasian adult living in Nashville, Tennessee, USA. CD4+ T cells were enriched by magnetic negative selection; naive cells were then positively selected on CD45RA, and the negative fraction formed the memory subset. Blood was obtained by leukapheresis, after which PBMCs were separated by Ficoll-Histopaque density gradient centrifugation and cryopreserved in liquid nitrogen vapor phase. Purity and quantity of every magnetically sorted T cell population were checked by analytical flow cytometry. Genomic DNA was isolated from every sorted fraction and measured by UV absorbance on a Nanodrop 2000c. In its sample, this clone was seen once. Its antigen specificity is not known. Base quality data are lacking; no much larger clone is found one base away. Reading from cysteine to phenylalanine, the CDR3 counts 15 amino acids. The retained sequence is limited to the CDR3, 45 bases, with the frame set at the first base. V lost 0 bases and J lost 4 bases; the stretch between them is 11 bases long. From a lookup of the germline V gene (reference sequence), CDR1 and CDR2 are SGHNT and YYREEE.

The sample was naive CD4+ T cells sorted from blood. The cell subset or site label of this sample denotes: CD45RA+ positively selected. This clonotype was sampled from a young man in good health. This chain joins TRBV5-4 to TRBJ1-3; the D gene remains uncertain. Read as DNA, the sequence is TGTGCCAGCAGCTTGGACAGCACCTCGGGAAACACCATATATTTT. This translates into CASSLDSTSGNTIYF.